This entry concerns a single T cell receptor beta chain. The sample is drawn from a study of regulatory T cells in long-lasting Graves disease. As for time point: persistent/refractory GD, antithyroid drugs over 5 years with positive TRAb. The TCR library was prepared using RNA isolated from PBMCs. The length of the CDR3 is 17 residues. Per germline, CDR1 MGHRA and CDR2 YSYEKL. J gave up 2 bases and V 0 bases, and 9 bases lay outside the gene matches. iRepertoire HTBI primers and Arm-PCR of CDR3 regions built TCR beta libraries. TCRdb redid the calling of the multiplex PCR reads with MiXCR, one entry per CDR3 protein. Of some 450,000 distinct CDR3 sequences listed, about 25% are singletons.

The input for sequencing was peripheral blood mononuclear cells (PBMCs), taken when the disease was refractory, from a patient treated with antithyroid drugs. The sequence came from a female donor with Graves disease. V usage is TRBV4-1 and J usage is TRBJ2-7; 8 nucleotides align to TRBD1. The chain's CDR3 is CASSQDFAGTGTYEQYF. Here the CDR3 DNA reads TGCGCCAGCAGCCAAGATTTTGCCGGGACAGGAACCTACGAGCAGTACTTC.